The 16 T cell receptor beta chains given below trace back to one sample, sequenced in a study of neurological immune-mediated disorders. TCRdb passed the 5' RACE reads through MiXCR, listing each CDR3 protein once. The sample lists about 46,000 distinct CDR3 sequences, 3% to 3.5% occurring once. Sequencing input: PBMCs. The receptors here all came from a woman in her forties or fifties with multiple sclerosis.

This clonotype was counted at least ten times. The chain employs TRBV9 and TRBJ1-4; D possibly corresponds to TRBD1 (6 bases). Between the trimmed V and J ends, which lost 4 bases and 2 bases, there was a span of 12 bases. CDR3 size: 15 residues. Looked up from germline, CDR1 is SGDLS and CDR2 is YYNGEE. CDR3 loop: CASSLRGATNEKLFF. DNA of the CDR3: TGTGCCAGCAGCTTGCGGGGGGCGACTAATGAAAAACTGTTTTTT.

Ten or more counts support this clonotype. The chain is built from TRBV4-2 and TRBJ2-3; possible D gene TRBD2, 6 bases. This CDR3 is built from 15 residues. The V end was cut by 3 bases, the J end by 6 bases, with 16 bases between. Germline V lookup: CDR1 LGHNA, CDR2 YNFKEQ. The DNA for the CDR3 is TGTGCCAGCAGCCAGGCGGGGTCCTCCGTGGATACGCAGTATTTT. Translation: CASSQAGSSVDTQYF.

This clonotype was picked up many times. The chain recombines TRBV29-1 with TRBJ2-3, with no clear D. This CDR3 has 19 residues. CDR1 and CDR2 (germline): SQVTM, ANQGSEA. Trimming took off 0 bases at V and 0 bases at J, with 22 bases between the two ends. The CDR3 loop reads CSVEDPRAKNRRSTDTQYF. The CDR3 nucleotides are TGCAGCGTTGAAGACCCACGAGCGAAGAACAGACGTAGCACAGATACGCAGTATTTT.

This sequence joins TRBV11-2 and TRBJ1-1; D unresolved. This CDR3 spans 14 amino acids. CDR1 is SGHAT, CDR2 FQNNGV, per germline. The V end lost 5 bases, the J end lost 0 bases, and 10 bases lay between the germline ends. CDR3 sequence: CASSLQGMNTEAFF. CDR3 sequence (DNA): TGTGCCAGCAGCCTCCAAGGGATGAACACTGAAGCTTTCTTT.

This clonotype was seen many times. The rearrangement joins TRBV10-3 to TRBJ2-7; 10 nucleotides align to TRBD1. The germline gives CDR1 ENHRY, CDR2 SYGVKD. CDR3 size: 16 residues. The J segment lost 4 bases and the V segment lost 6 bases, leaving 12 bases of the junction unmatched. The CDR3 here is CAIRERTGGNPYEQYF. CDR3 DNA: TGTGCCATCAGAGAGAGGACAGGGGGTAATCCTTACGAGCAGTACTTC.

This clonotype was picked up many times. The chain combines TRBV12-3 or TRBV12-4 with TRBJ2-1, with 8 nucleotides matching TRBD1. The CDR3 is 15 amino acids. V was clipped by 4 bases and J by 9 bases; unmatched bases: 11. This chain's CDR3 is CASSSLDRAGSEQFF. The CDR3 DNA sequence: TGTGCCAGCAGTTCCTTGGACAGGGCGGGAAGTGAGCAGTTCTTC.

Many counts were recorded for this clonotype. The chain is built from TRBV7-9 and TRBJ1-1, with a weak D call TRBD1 (6 bases). The CDR3 sequence is 18 residues long. Germline V gives CDR1 SEHNR, CDR2 FQNEAQ (reference sequence). V lost 5 bases and J 4 bases, leaving 26 bases between the germline ends. The CDR3 nucleotides are TGTGCCAGCAGCCGAACAGGGTTCAAAAGTCCTGGTAGCACTGAAGCTTTCTTT. As protein: CASSRTGFKSPGSTEAFF.

This clonotype was observed many times. The genes are TRBV7-2 and TRBJ2-3, with D possibly matching TRBD2 (6 bases). CDR1 SGHTA and CDR2 FQGNSA come from the germline V gene. Trimming left V 6 bases short and J 0 bases short, with 10 bases between. The CDR3 has 14 amino acids. The CDR3 DNA sequence: TGTGCCAGCAGTAAGGGAGGCAGCACAGATACGCAGTATTTT. Translated: CASSKGGSTDTQYF.

There are many counts of this clonotype. The chain joins TRBV18 to TRBJ2-3; D gene uncertain. The V end was cut by 0 bases, the J end by 1 base, with 2 bases between. This CDR3 comprises 13 residues. Germline-derived CDR1 and CDR2 are KGHSH and LQKENI. CDR3 nucleotides: TGTGCCAGCTCACCACCAGGCACAGATACGCAGTATTTT. Its translation: CASSPPGTDTQYF. Full variable domain (remainder filled in from reference TRBV18 and TRBJ2-3): NAGVMQNPRHLVRRRGQEARLRCSPMKGHSHVYWYRQLPEEGLKFMVYLQKENIIDESGMPKERFSAEFPKEGPSILRIQQVVRGDSAAYFCASSPPGTDTQYFGPGTRLTVL.

This clonotype was recorded many times. The V gene is TRBV28, the J gene TRBJ2-7; D may be TRBD2 (6 bases). The CDR3 has 18 amino acids. Germline CDR1 and CDR2: MDHEN and SYDVKM. V shed 2 bases and J shed 0 bases, with 20 bases lying between them. This CDR3 reads CASSLALLRRGSSYEQYF. As DNA, the CDR3 is TGTGCCAGCAGTTTAGCCCTACTTAGGAGGGGCTCCTCCTACGAGCAGTACTTC.

This clonotype came up many times. The V and J genes are TRBV13 and TRBJ2-3; 7 bases map to TRBD2. J was trimmed by 5 bases and V by 4 bases; bases with no gene match: 9. The germline gives CDR1 PRHDT, CDR2 FYEKMQ (reference sequence). The CDR3 covers 15 residues. CDR3 sequence: CASSSPFRGEDTQYF. The DNA of the CDR3 is TGTGCCAGCAGCTCACCTTTCCGGGGGGAAGATACGCAGTATTTT.

This clonotype has ten or more counts. The J gene is TRBJ2-3, the V gene TRBV20-1; 7 nucleotides line up with TRBD2. V dropped 4 bases and J dropped 2; count of bases not matched to a gene: 9. CDR3 length: 15 amino acids. The germline V gene encodes CDR1 DFQATT and CDR2 SNEGSKA (reference sequence). The CDR3 here is CSATSSSGSTDTQYF. In nucleotides, the CDR3 is TGCAGTGCTACTTCCTCTAGCGGATCCACAGATACGCAGTATTTT.

Turning to this clonotype: This may arise from a read error, as a much more abundant clone is one base away. V usage is TRBV28 and J usage is TRBJ2-5; D is ambiguous. The germline V gene has CDR1 MDHEN and CDR2 SYDVKM. V was pared by 6 bases and J by 10 bases, with 12 bases between. The CDR3 has 11 amino acids. CDR3 amino acids: CASRRLRNQYF. CDR3 coding DNA: TGTGCCAGCAGACGGCTGCGGAACCAGTACTTC.

This clonotype occurred many times. The V call is TRBV5-1, the J call TRBJ1-2, with 11 bases that match TRBD1. Germline values: CDR1 SGHRS, CDR2 YFSETQ. The CDR3 sequence is 14 residues long. V lost 5 bases and J lost 8; bases outside the gene matches: 8. The DNA of the CDR3 is TGCGCCAGCAGGACGGACAGGGGGCAACGAGGCTACACCTTC. It translates to CASRTDRGQRGYTF. Complete variable domain (other parts from reference TRBV5-1 and TRBJ1-2): KAGVTQTPRYLIKTRGQQVTLSCSPISGHRSVSWYQQTPGQGLQFLFEYFSETQRNKGNFPGRFSGRQFSNSRSEMNVSTLELGDSALYLCASRTDRGQRGYTFGSGTRLTVV.

This clonotype was seen repeatedly, ten times or more. The chain links TRBV24-1 to TRBJ2-3, with TRBD1 identical over 9 bases. The germline V gene has CDR1 KGHDR and CDR2 SFDVKD. This CDR3 spans 14 amino acids. V shed 2 bases, J shed 5 bases, and the junction held 1 base outside the gene matches. CDR3 coding DNA: TGTGCCACCAGTGATTGGACAGGGGAAGATACGCAGTATTTT. Encoded protein: CATSDWTGEDTQYF.

This clonotype showed up many times. V and J are TRBV9 and TRBJ2-2; 12 bases map to TRBD2. Germline V gene lookup returns CDR1 SGDLS and CDR2 YYNGEE. After removal of 4 bases from V and 2 bases from J, the junction contained 6 bases not matched to a gene. This CDR3 comprises 17 residues. The CDR3 nucleotides read TGTGCCAGCAGCTCGACTAGCGGGGGCCCCAACACCGGGGAGCTGTTTTTT. The encoded protein is CASSSTSGGPNTGELFF.